This is a list of T cell receptor beta chains from one sample in a study of vaccination effects on CD4 cells after COVID-19. Which antigens these TCRs recognize remains unknown. Produced via immunoSEQ multiplex PCR; TCRdb's table is partial and in-frame only. The top ten clones hold approximately 1.6% of a sample with some 34,000 clones, almost 85% of them seen once. Sequenced here: CD4+ T cells from PBMCs cultured with HCoV-NL63 spike peptides, sampled after COVID-19 vaccination. The receptors come from a human donor who received a COVID-19 vaccine. Some clones in this sample may be carry-over from other donors' samples. The CDR3 runs from the conserved cysteine through the conserved F or W. D genes are given only for firm matches. For some rows the clone size is stated as once, few or many, or as a class when expanded; others skip it.

- TRBJ2-6 - TRBV7-6 CASTGGALSGANVLTF TGTGCCAGCACCGGAGGGGCCCTCTCTGGGGCCAACGTCCTGACTTTC
- TRBJ2-6 - TRBV24-1 CATSDRTSGANVLTF TGTGCCACCAGTGACCGGACTTCTGGGGCCAACGTCCTGACTTTC
- TRBJ2-5 TRBD1 TRBV18 CASSQQVGQGGQTQYF TGTGCCAGCTCACAACAAGTGGGACAGGGAGGACAGACCCAGTACTTC
once TRBJ2-1 - TRBV2 CASRTMTYNEQFF TGTGCCAGCAGGACGATGACGTACAATGAGCAGTTCTTC
- TRBJ2-1 - TRBV11-2 CASSLVGSYNEQFF TGTGCCAGCAGCTTAGTGGGATCCTACAATGAGCAGTTCTTC
- TRBJ2-3 TRBD1 TRBV11-2 CASSSLQGKDTQYF TGTGCCAGCAGCTCACTACAGGGGAAAGATACGCAGTATTTT
- TRBJ2-2 - TRBV28 CASSSDGELFF TGTGCCAGCAGTAGTGATGGGGAGCTGTTTTTT
- TRBJ2-3 - TRBV29-1 CSVEDTGSWAGADTQYF TGCAGCGTTGAAGATACTGGGTCGTGGGCAGGGGCAGATACGCAGTATTTT
- TRBJ2-5 TRBD2 TRBV11-1 CASSLQGGRIQETQYF TGTGCCAGCAGCTTACAGGGAGGGAGGATCCAAGAGACCCAGTACTTC
- TRBJ1-2 TRBD1 TRBV7-2 CASSLSTTGGPIYGYTF TGTGCCAGCAGCTTAAGTACCACAGGGGGCCCCATCTATGGCTACACCTTC
- TRBJ2-3 - TRBV5-1 CASSDHRAGDTQYF TGCGCCAGCAGCGACCACAGGGCAGGAGATACGCAGTATTTT
- TRBJ2-5 TRBD1 TRBV24-1 CATSDPTGDGETQYF TGTGCCACCAGTGACCCGACAGGGGATGGGGAGACCCAGTACTTC
few TRBJ1-2 - TRBV29-1 CSVEEGGGYTF TGCAGCGTTGAAGAGGGGGGTGGCTACACCTTC
- TRBJ1-2 - TRBV9 CASSANYGYTF TGTGCCAGCAGCGCAAACTATGGCTACACCTTC
- TRBJ1-5 - TRBV11-2 CASSPDGHSNQPQHF TGTGCCAGCAGCCCGGACGGTCATAGCAATCAGCCCCAGCATTTT
- TRBJ2-1 TRBD2 TRBV27 CASKLSFLAGAPNFNEQFF TGTGCCAGCAAACTAAGCTTTCTAGCGGGGGCCCCAAATTTCAATGAGCAGTTCTTC
- TRBJ1-6 - TRBV2 CASSEATSPLHF TGTGCCAGCAGCGAGGCAACCTCACCCCTCCACTTT
- TRBJ2-5 - TRBV3-1/TRBV3-2 CASSQGEETQYF TGTGCCAGCAGCCAAGGGGAAGAGACCCAGTACTTC
- TRBJ2-3 TRBD2 TRBV18 CASSPGLASTDTQYF TGTGCCAGCTCACCGGGACTAGCTAGCACAGATACGCAGTATTTT
- TRBJ2-3 - TRBV2 CASSKYGTLSTDTQYF TGTGCCAGCAGTAAATACGGGACCCTGAGCACAGATACGCAGTATTTT
few TRBJ2-5 - TRBV30 CAWRPPGVQETQYF TGTGCCTGGAGGCCCCCGGGGGTACAAGAGACCCAGTACTTC
few TRBJ1-6 - TRBV4-3 CASSHEVESPLHF TGCGCCAGCAGCCACGAGGTGGAATCACCCCTCCACTTT
- TRBJ2-1 - TRBV6-5 CASSTPAPREQFF TGTGCCAGCAGTACTCCGGCACCGCGTGAGCAGTTCTTC
- TRBJ1-2 - TRBV3-1/TRBV3-2 CASSQGGGYTF TGTGCCAGCAGCCAGGGAGGAGGCTACACCTTC
- TRBJ2-3 TRBD1 TRBV6-5 CASSPGTGTDTQYF TGTGCCAGCAGCCCCGGGACAGGCACAGATACGCAGTATTTT
- TRBJ2-1 - TRBV10-1 CASNGPGHEQFF TGCGCCAGCAACGGTCCGGGGCATGAGCAGTTCTTC
once TRBJ1-3 - TRBV9 CASSVGKGPNSGNTIYF TGTGCCAGCAGCGTTGGAAAAGGACCGAACTCTGGAAACACCATATATTTT
- TRBJ1-2 TRBD1 TRBV27 CASSLQGASGGYTF TGTGCCAGCAGTTTGCAGGGGGCTTCAGGTGGCTACACCTTC
- TRBJ1-1 - TRBV5-4 CASSLMGDTEAFF TGTGCCAGCAGCTTAATGGGGGACACTGAAGCTTTCTTT
- TRBJ1-1 - TRBV5-1 CASIDGPETNTEAFF TGCGCCAGCATAGATGGGCCGGAGACGAACACTGAAGCTTTCTTT
- TRBJ1-4 TRBD1 TRBV24-1 CATSDSDRDNEKLFF TGTGCCACCAGTGATTCGGACAGGGATAATGAAAAACTGTTTTTT
- TRBJ2-1 - TRBV6-5 CASRGIGPGYNEQFF TGTGCCAGCAGAGGTATAGGGCCAGGGTACAATGAGCAGTTCTTC
- TRBJ2-6 - TRBV2 CASSERNSGANVLTF TGTGCCAGCAGTGAACGTAACTCTGGGGCCAACGTCCTGACTTTC
- TRBJ1-1 TRBD1 TRBV6-6 CASSSRGKGTEAFF TGTGCCAGCAGTTCCAGGGGGAAGGGGACTGAAGCTTTCTTT
- TRBJ1-2 TRBD1 TRBV11-2 CASSEDRGPNYGYTF TGTGCCAGCAGCGAAGACAGGGGCCCGAACTATGGCTACACCTTC
- TRBJ1-1 - TRBV5-5 CASSGWTSTEAFF TGTGCCAGCAGCGGATGGACATCTACTGAAGCTTTCTTT
once TRBJ2-6 - TRBV24-1 CATSESRTGANVLTF TGTGCCACCAGTGAGTCGAGAACTGGGGCCAACGTCCTGACTTTC
few TRBJ1-2 - TRBV5-8 CASPRYWPVDYGYTF TGTGCCAGCCCCCGATATTGGCCGGTGGACTATGGCTACACCTTC
- TRBJ1-2 - TRBV9 CASSADGNYGYTF TGTGCCAGCAGCGCGGACGGTAACTATGGCTACACCTTC
- TRBJ2-1 - TRBV5-1 CASSSDSHNEQFF TGCGCCAGCAGCTCGGACAGCCACAATGAGCAGTTCTTC
once TRBJ2-6 - TRBV7-3 CASTQGPGANVLTF TGTGCCAGCACCCAAGGGCCTGGCGCCAACGTCCTGACTTTC
once TRBJ1-4 TRBD1 TRBV19 CASSIWTGVNEKLFF TGTGCCAGTAGTATATGGACAGGGGTTAATGAAAAACTGTTTTTT
- TRBJ2-3 TRBD2 TRBV24-1 CATRESGGFTDTQYF TGTGCCACTAGGGAAAGCGGGGGATTCACAGATACGCAGTATTTT
- TRBJ1-2 TRBD1 TRBV3-1/TRBV3-2 CASSQQRRDRGWGNYGYTF TGTGCCAGCAGCCAACAACGCCGGGACAGGGGCTGGGGGAACTATGGCTACACCTTC
few TRBJ1-2 - TRBV27 CASSSQRANYGYTF TGTGCCAGCAGTTCACAGCGGGCTAACTATGGCTACACCTTC
- TRBJ1-4 - TRBV7-9 CASTRAPGEKLFF TGTGCCAGCACCCGGGCCCCAGGAGAAAAACTGTTTTTT
once TRBJ2-5 TRBD2 TRBV4-3 CASSQEKSGGGVGETQYF TGCGCCAGCAGCCAAGAAAAAAGCGGGGGAGGGGTCGGAGAGACCCAGTACTTC
- TRBJ2-5 TRBD1 TRBV27 CASSPGKGQAGQETQYF TGTGCCAGCAGTCCAGGAAAGGGACAGGCCGGGCAAGAGACCCAGTACTTC
- TRBJ1-5 - TRBV20-1 CSASGPEGQPQHF TGCAGTGCTAGTGGGCCCGAGGGACAGCCCCAGCATTTT
- TRBJ1-1 - TRBV4-3 CASSHQRGNTEAFF TGCGCCAGCAGCCACCAGAGGGGGAACACTGAAGCTTTCTTT
- TRBJ1-2 - TRBV2 CASIATQGSGYTF TGTGCCAGCATCGCAACCCAGGGTTCCGGCTACACCTTC
- TRBJ1-1 - TRBV12-3/TRBV12-4 CASKPTTNTEAFF TGTGCCAGCAAACCAACAACGAACACTGAAGCTTTCTTT
- TRBJ2-3 TRBD2 TRBV10-2 CASSDWASGTTDTQYF TGCGCCAGCAGTGATTGGGCTAGCGGGACCACAGATACGCAGTATTTT
once TRBJ1-2 - TRBV14 CASSQDRGFGYTF TGTGCCAGCAGCCAAGATAGAGGGTTTGGCTACACCTTC
once TRBJ2-1 TRBD1 TRBV9 CASSVSPGQPYNEQFF TGTGCCAGCAGCGTCTCTCCGGGACAGCCTTACAATGAGCAGTTCTTC